This TCR beta chain originates from a study of vaccination and CD4 T cells after COVID-19. Documented treatment: roughly 10-day PBMC culture with coronavirus spike peptide pools or control peptides (ViraFEST assay). As concerns this clonotype: Its cognate antigen is unknown.

The CDR3 is made up of 14 amino acids. V was cut by 1 base and J by 0 bases, with 6 bases left in between. Scientists ran DNA taken from cultured CD4+ T cells through the Oncomine TCR Beta short-read assay for sequencing. Scientists extracted genomic DNA from CD4+ T cells grown in culture. TCRdb reprocessed the PCR reads with MiXCR, giving one entry per CDR3 protein. The table lists fewer than 20,000 distinct CDR3 sequences, nearly 40% of them singletons. The sequencing sample was made of CD4+ T cells from blood, cultured in vitro. The TCR originated in a human donor who had recovered from COVID-19. The chain uses TRBV12-3 or TRBV12-4 and TRBJ1-1; D is uncertain. The CDR3 nucleotides read TGTGCCAGCAGTTTAGACAGATTGAACACTGAAGCTTTCTTT. Translation: CASSLDRLNTEAFF.